The clone carrying this T cell receptor (beta chain) was observed once. V was pared by 2 bases and J by 4 bases, with 8 bases between. The CDR3 is 13 residues long. Germline loops: CDR1 MDHEN, CDR2 SYDVKM. This sample is part of a study of blood T cell repertoires in COVID-19. Across the whole study: Sources were T cells, B-cell-depleted T cells, or PBMCs; the material itself was cDNA or gDNA.

Ages ranged from about 18 to 100 years, with residence in fewer than 25 US areas. Researchers sorted participants into cohorts using their self-reported clinical history. Original analysis: From reference gene primer amplification, estimates of nucleated cell counts were derived. Assay used: immunoSEQ multiplex PCR; TCRdb lists only in-frame clones, some missing. The DNA was the basis for D and trimming; V, J and clone size are from that table. In the table there are about 140,000 clones, approximately 87% of which are singletons. The chain links TRBV28 to TRBJ1-2; D is uncertain. Sequencing used PBMCs or T cells enriched from blood (not recorded which). This TCR was sampled from a man in his 60s who had recovered from COVID-19. The CDR3 loop reads CASSLIVGYGYTF. The CDR3 nucleotides read TGTGCCAGCAGTTTAATAGTCGGCTATGGCTACACCTTC.